Following are 21 T cell receptor beta chains from one sample sequenced in a study of T-cell reconstitution after alpha-beta-depleted transplantation in children. The authors prepared the TCRbeta library with unique molecular identifiers. TCRdb used MiXCR to reprocess the PCR reads, holding one entry per CDR3 protein. Among 350,000 to 400,000 distinct CDR3 sequences, about a fifth were seen once, and the ten largest hold 3.8%. This sample comprised PBMCs from the stem cell graft donor, obtained from the stem cell graft. These receptor sequences come from a human donor who donated a stem cell graft to a child with acute myeloid leukemia.

The V call is TRBV10-2, the J call TRBJ2-1, with 8 bases that match TRBD2. Germline V gene sequence: CDR1 WSHSY, CDR2 SAAADI. The CDR3 runs to 19 residues. The junction had 18 bases not matched to a gene; V was cut back by 4 bases and J by 4 bases. CDR3 in amino acids: CASSAGLEVGGGGYNEQFF. CDR3 sequence (DNA): TGCGCCAGCAGTGCGGGACTAGAGGTCGGGGGGGGAGGATACAATGAGCAGTTCTTC.

The CDR3 DNA reads TGTGCCACCAGCAGAGACGGACAGGGTCGAGAGACCGGGGAGCTGTTTTTT. Its protein is CATSRDGQGRETGELFF. The genes are TRBV15 and TRBJ2-2, with TRBD1 matching 8 bases. The CDR3 loop spans 17 amino acids. Germline trimming cut 0 bases from V and 5 bases from J; bases unmatched to any gene: 8. Per germline, CDR1 LNHNV and CDR2 YYDKDF (reference sequence).

This chain joins TRBV6-5 and TRBJ2-4, with 11 nucleotides matching TRBD1. Trimming removed 6 bases from V and 0 bases from J; junction bases left unmatched: 1. The germline V gene has CDR1 MNHEY and CDR2 SVGAGI. The CDR3 has 15 residues. DNA of the CDR3: TGTGCCAGCAGCGGACAGGGGGCAGCCAAAAACATTCAGTACTTC. Translated, it gives CASSGQGAAKNIQYF.

The sample holds many counts of this clonotype. The chain is built from TRBV7-3 and TRBJ2-2; D is uncertain. Germline values: CDR1 SGHTA, CDR2 FQGTGA. The CDR3 sequence is 14 residues long. V shed 3 bases and J shed 3 bases, with 8 bases lying between them. The DNA of the CDR3 is TGTGCCAGCAGCTTTTTTCGAGACACCGGGGAGCTGTTTTTT. It codes for CASSFFRDTGELFF.

The V gene is TRBV10-3, the J gene TRBJ2-3; D ambiguous. The CDR3 is 15 amino acids. CDR1 is ENHRY and CDR2 is SYGVKD in the germline V gene. V gave up 1 base and J gave up 0 bases, with 8 bases separating them. The CDR3 protein is CAISEYSRSTDTQYF. CDR3 bases: TGTGCCATCAGTGAGTACAGTCGTAGCACAGATACGCAGTATTTT.

V and J are TRBV27 and TRBJ2-2, with 8 bases matching TRBD2. This CDR3 is built from 18 residues. Germline CDR1 and CDR2: MNHEY and SMNVEV (reference sequence). V lost 8 bases to trimming and J lost 4 bases; unmatched junction nucleotides: 18. The CDR3 sequence is CASLFRGSGTTITGELFF. Written as DNA, the CDR3 is TGTGCCAGCTTATTCAGGGGTAGCGGGACGACGATCACCGGGGAGCTGTTTTTT.

This clonotype has only a few counts. The chain has TRBV10-2 and TRBJ2-3; 7 nucleotides align to TRBD2. J was trimmed by 2 bases and V by 5 bases; bases with no gene match: 10. Germline assignment: CDR1 WSHSY and CDR2 SAAADI. This CDR3 is built from 16 residues. CDR3 protein: CASSYSSGGATDTQYF. CDR3 DNA sequence: TGCGCCAGCAGTTATTCTAGCGGAGGGGCCACAGATACGCAGTATTTT.

This clonotype was detected a few times. The rearrangement links TRBV7-2 to TRBJ1-5; maybe TRBD1 (5 bases). V lost 5 bases, J lost 4 bases, and 15 bases lay in between. Germline values: CDR1 SGHTA, CDR2 FQGNSA. CDR3 length: 15 residues. The CDR3 reads CASSQQVLGNQPQHF. CDR3 DNA: TGTGCCAGCAGCCAACAGGTGCTAGGGAATCAGCCCCAGCATTTT. Looking up the rest from reference TRBV7-2 and TRBJ1-5 gives the full variable domain: GAGVSQSPSNKVTEKGKDVELRCDPISGHTALYWYRQSLGQGLEFLIYFQGNSAPDKSGLPSDRFSAERTGGSVSTLTIQRTQQEDSAVYLCASSQQVLGNQPQHFGDGTRLSIL.

This clonotype was picked up a small number of times. The rearrangement uses TRBV4-1 and TRBJ2-1, with TRBD2 matching over 11 bases. CDR3 length: 15 amino acids. V shed 4 bases, J shed 5 bases, and the junction held 4 bases outside the gene matches. CDR1 is MGHRA, CDR2 YSYEKL, per germline. The CDR3 region has the DNA TGCGCCAGCAGCCCTGATAGCGGGAGGGACAATGAGCAGTTCTTC. Its translation: CASSPDSGRDNEQFF.

This clonotype was detected a few times. This chain joins TRBV7-6 and TRBJ2-7; 9 positions agree with TRBD2. The CDR3 runs to 15 residues. Germline trimming cut 11 bases from V and 0 bases from J; bases unmatched to any gene: 11. CDR1 and CDR2 from the germline V gene are SGHVS and FNYEAQ. CDR3 coding DNA: TGTGCCTCAGGGTGGAGCGGGAGGCACTCCTACGAGCAGTACTTC. Its protein is CASGWSGRHSYEQYF.

This clonotype was counted a few times. The chain carries TRBV20-1 and TRBJ1-5; TRBD1 is a possible D gene (6 bases). CDR1 and CDR2 from the germline V gene are DFQATT and SNEGSKA (reference sequence). The CDR3 covers 15 residues. Trimming took 2 bases from V and 4 from J, leaving 15 bases between them. The CDR3 loop is CSARTGGGGNQPQHF. The DNA for the CDR3 is TGCAGTGCTAGAACCGGAGGGGGTGGGAATCAGCCCCAGCATTTT.

This clonotype was recorded a few times. This sequence joins TRBV12-3 or TRBV12-4 and TRBJ2-6; D gene uncertain. The V end lost 7 bases, the J end lost 0 bases, and 4 bases lay between the germline ends. There are 13 residues in the CDR3. CDR3 DNA: TGTGCCAGCATTATCTCTGGGGCCAACGTCCTGACTTTC. Amino acid sequence: CASIISGANVLTF.

This clonotype was seen just once. The V call is TRBV2, the J call TRBJ2-1; 10 positions agree with TRBD2. V shed 8 bases, J shed 0 bases, and the junction held 4 bases outside the gene matches. CDR3 length equals 15 residues. Germline loops: CDR1 SNHLY, CDR2 FYNNEI. Here the CDR3 reads CASGRLAGSYNEQFF. The DNA for the CDR3 is TGTGCCAGCGGTCGACTAGCGGGCTCCTACAATGAGCAGTTCTTC.

This chain uses TRBV12-3 or TRBV12-4 with TRBJ1-6; unclear D gene. This CDR3 is 13 amino acids long. The V gene lost 7 bases and the J gene lost 6 bases, with 10 bases spanning the gap. CDR3 in DNA: TGTGCCAGCACCGGGAGCCCTAATTCACCCCTCCACTTT. This encodes CASTGSPNSPLHF.

The chain is built from TRBV15 and TRBJ2-3; tentatively, D is TRBD2 (5 bases). The CDR3 has 13 residues. Germline V gene data show CDR1 as LNHNV and CDR2 as YYDKDF (reference sequence). V was trimmed by 6 bases and J by 0 bases, leaving 7 bases between them. The CDR3 reads CATSGGSTDTQYF. In DNA form, the CDR3 reads TGTGCCACCAGTGGCGGGAGCACAGATACGCAGTATTTT.

This rearrangement joins TRBV5-1 to TRBJ1-4; TRBD1 aligns across 7 bases. V lost 6 bases and J lost 8; bases outside the gene matches: 10. This CDR3 region has 14 residues. Per the germline V gene, CDR1 is SGHRS and CDR2 is YFSETQ. The CDR3 protein is CASTDRQGGEKLFF. In nucleotides, the CDR3 is TGCGCCAGCACCGACCGACAGGGTGGCGAAAAACTGTTTTTT.

The CDR3 nucleotides are TGTGCCAGCAGCTTTTCCCCCGGTAGACAAGAGACCCAGTACTTC. Encoded protein: CASSFSPGRQETQYF. This rearrangement joins TRBV5-6 to TRBJ2-5; D is ambiguous. The CDR3 consists of 15 residues. Per germline, CDR1 SGHDT and CDR2 YYEEEE. V lost 2 bases and J lost 2, with 13 bases in between.

The gene calls are TRBV7-8 and TRBJ2-3, with 7 bases aligning to TRBD2. This CDR3 region has 15 residues. The V segment lost 0 bases and the J segment 5 bases; nucleotides outside the gene matches: 5. CDR1 is SGHVS and CDR2 is FQNEAQ in the germline V gene. CDR3 nucleotide sequence: TGTGCCAGCAGCTTAGCAACTGGCGGGAGAGATACGCAGTATTTT. Its translation: CASSLATGGRDTQYF.

The rearrangement uses TRBV5-1 and TRBJ2-7; unclear D gene. CDR3 length equals 14 residues. The V gene lost 2 bases and the J gene lost 3 bases, with 12 bases spanning the gap. Per germline, CDR1 SGHRS and CDR2 YFSETQ. In nucleotides, the CDR3 is TGCGCCAGCAGCTTTCCAGACCGAGTCTACGAGCAGTACTTC. Encoded protein: CASSFPDRVYEQYF.

The V and J genes are TRBV6-5 and TRBJ2-1; tentatively, D is TRBD1 (5 bases). Germline V gene sequence: CDR1 MNHEY, CDR2 SVGAGI. The CDR3 covers 16 residues. V gave up 4 bases and J gave up 0 bases, with 13 bases separating them. CDR3 loop: CASSWGRPSSYNEQFF. The CDR3 coding sequence is TGTGCCAGCAGTTGGGGCAGGCCAAGCTCCTACAATGAGCAGTTCTTC.

As to this clonotype: One end of the junction does not line up with germline, which may come from a read error. The V call is TRBV10-2, the J call TRBJ2-1, with D possibly being TRBD2 (5 bases). Germline CDR1 WSHSY, CDR2 SAAADI. The CDR3 extends over 13 amino acids. The CDR3 nucleotides read TGCGCCAGCAGTGAGTCATTGAGGGTAAGCCTACTCTTC. Encoded protein: CASSESLRVSLLF.